A single TCR beta chain is shown here with its context. Its antigen is still unknown. The sample comes from a study of cytomegalovirus exposure and HLA in healthy donors. In the PCR, 60 Vbeta and 13 Jbeta primers were used. The table came from immunoSEQ multiplex PCR; TCRdb's copy has only in-frame clones and leaves some out. The table lists 130,000 to 150,000 clones, more than 70% of them singletons. Findings and limits, study-wide: Later on, an analysis tied 15,000 to 20,000 TCR beta sequences to HLA alleles at 0.05 false discovery rate. Sequencing likely caused a cluster of highly shared sequence variants.

Sequencing was carried out using PBMCs. The clonotype was recovered from a male donor in good health and CMV-seropositive.

CDR3 DNA sequence: TGTGCCAGCAGTTGGGACAGGGGGGACTACGAGCAGTACTTC. Its protein is CASSWDRGDYEQYF. The V and J genes are TRBV6-5 and TRBJ2-5, with 11 bases that match TRBD1. The DNA end lines up better with TRBJ2-7; the J call may be wrong. The germline CDR1 and CDR2 sequences are MNHEY and SVGAGI. This CDR3 has 14 amino acids.